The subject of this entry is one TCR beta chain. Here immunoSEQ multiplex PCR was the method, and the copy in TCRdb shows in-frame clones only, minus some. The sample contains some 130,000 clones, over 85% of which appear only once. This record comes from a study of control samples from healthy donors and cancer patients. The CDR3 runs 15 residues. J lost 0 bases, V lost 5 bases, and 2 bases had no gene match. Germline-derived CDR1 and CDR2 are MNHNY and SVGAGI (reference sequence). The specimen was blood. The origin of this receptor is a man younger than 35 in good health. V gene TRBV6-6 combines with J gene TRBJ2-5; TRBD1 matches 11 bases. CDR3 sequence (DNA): TGTGCCAGCAGTCGGGACAGGGGGTACCAAGAGACCCAGTACTTC. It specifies CASSRDRGYQETQYF.